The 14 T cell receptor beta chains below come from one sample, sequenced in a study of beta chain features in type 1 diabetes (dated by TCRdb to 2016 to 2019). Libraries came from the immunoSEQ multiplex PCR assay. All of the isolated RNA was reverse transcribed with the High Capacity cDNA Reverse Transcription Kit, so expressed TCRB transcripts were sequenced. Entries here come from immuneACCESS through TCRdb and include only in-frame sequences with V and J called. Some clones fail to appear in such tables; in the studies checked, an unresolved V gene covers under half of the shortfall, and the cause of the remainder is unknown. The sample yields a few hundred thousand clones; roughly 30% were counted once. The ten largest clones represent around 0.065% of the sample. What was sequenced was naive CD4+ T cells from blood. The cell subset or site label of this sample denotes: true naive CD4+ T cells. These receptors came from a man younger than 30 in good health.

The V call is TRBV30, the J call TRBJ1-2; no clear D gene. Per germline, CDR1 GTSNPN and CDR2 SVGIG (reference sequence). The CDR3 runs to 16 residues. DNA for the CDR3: TGTGCTTTAATCCGAAGACGCCCTACCACCAACTATGGCTACACCTTC. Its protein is CALIRRRPTTNYGYTF.

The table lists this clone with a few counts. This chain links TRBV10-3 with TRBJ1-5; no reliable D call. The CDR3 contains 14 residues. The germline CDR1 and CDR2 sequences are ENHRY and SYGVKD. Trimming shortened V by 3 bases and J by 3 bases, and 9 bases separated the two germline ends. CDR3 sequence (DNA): TGTGCCATCAGTGACGGCGGACTCAATCAGCCCCAGCATTTT. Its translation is CAISDGGLNQPQHF.

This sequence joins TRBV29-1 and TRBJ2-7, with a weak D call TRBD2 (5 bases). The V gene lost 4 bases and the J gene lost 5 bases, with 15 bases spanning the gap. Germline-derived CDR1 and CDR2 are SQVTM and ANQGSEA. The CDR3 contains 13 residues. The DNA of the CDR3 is TGCAGCGTTGTGGCCCGGGGTTTAAACGAGCAGTACTTC. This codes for CSVVARGLNEQYF.

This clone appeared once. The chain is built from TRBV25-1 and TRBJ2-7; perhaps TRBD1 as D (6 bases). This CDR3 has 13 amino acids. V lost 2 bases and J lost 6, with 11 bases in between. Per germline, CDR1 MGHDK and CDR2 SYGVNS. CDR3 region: CASSEPGQREQYF. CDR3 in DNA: TGTGCCAGCAGTGAACCGGGACAACGCGAGCAGTACTTC.

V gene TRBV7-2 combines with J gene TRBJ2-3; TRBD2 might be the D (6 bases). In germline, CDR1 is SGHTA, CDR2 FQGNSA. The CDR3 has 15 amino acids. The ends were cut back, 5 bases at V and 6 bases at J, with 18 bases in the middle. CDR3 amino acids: CASSQPGLRQDTQYF. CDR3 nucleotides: TGTGCCAGCAGCCAACCGGGACTCCGCCAGGATACGCAGTATTTT.

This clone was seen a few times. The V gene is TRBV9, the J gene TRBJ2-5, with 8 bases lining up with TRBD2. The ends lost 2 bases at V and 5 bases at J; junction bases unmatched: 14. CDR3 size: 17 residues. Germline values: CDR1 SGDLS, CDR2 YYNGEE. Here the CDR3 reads CASSVGPLLAVWETQYF. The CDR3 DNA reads TGTGCCAGCAGCGTGGGCCCCCTACTAGCGGTCTGGGAGACCCAGTACTTC.

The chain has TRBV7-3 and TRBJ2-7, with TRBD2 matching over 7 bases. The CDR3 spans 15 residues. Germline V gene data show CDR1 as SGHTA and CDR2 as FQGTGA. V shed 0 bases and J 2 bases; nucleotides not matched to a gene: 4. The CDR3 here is CASSLTGGPTYEQYF. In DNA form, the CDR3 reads TGTGCCAGCAGCTTAACGGGAGGGCCCACCTACGAGCAGTACTTC.

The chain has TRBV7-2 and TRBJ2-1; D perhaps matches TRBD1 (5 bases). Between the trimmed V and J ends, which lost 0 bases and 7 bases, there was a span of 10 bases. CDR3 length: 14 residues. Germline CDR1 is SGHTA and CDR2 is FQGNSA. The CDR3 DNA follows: TGTGCCAGCAGCTTAGCGCGCTCAGGGAATGAGCAGTTCTTC. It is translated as CASSLARSGNEQFF.

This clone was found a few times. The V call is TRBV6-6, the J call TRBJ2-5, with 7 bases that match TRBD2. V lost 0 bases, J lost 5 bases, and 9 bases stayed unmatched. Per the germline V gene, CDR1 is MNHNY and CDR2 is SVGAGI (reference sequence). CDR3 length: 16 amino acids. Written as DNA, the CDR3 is TGTGCCAGCAGTTACTCGAGGGAGGGGAGTAGGGAGACCCAGTACTTC. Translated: CASSYSREGSRETQYF.

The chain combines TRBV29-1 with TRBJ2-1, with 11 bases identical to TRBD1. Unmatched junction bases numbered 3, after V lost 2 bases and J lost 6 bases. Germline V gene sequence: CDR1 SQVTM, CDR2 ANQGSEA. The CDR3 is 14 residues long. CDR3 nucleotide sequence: TGCAGCGTTGAATCGGACAGGGGGCTCAATGAGCAGTTCTTC. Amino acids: CSVESDRGLNEQFF.

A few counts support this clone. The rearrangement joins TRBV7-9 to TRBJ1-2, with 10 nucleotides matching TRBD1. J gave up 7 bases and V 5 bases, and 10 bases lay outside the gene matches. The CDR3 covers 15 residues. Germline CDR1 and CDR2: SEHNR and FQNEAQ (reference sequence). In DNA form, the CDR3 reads TGTGCCAGCAGCACCACCCTCGGACAGGGGGGTGGCTACACCTTC. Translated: CASSTTLGQGGGYTF.

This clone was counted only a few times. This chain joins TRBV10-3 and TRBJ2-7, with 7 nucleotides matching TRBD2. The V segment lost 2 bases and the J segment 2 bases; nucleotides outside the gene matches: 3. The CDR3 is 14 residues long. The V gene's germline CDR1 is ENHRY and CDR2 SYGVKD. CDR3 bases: TGTGCCATCAGTGAGATAGCGGGCACCTACGAGCAGTACTTC. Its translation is CAISEIAGTYEQYF.

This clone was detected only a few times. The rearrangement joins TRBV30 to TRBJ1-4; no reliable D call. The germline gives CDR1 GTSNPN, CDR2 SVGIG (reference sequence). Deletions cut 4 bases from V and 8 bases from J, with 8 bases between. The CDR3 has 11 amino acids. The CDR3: CAWTVREKLFF. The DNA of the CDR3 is TGTGCCTGGACAGTCAGGGAAAAACTGTTTTTT.

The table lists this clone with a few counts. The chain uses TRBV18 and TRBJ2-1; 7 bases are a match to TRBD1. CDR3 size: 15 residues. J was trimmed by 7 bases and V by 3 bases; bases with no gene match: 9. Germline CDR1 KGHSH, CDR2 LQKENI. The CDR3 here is CASSPMGQQINEQFF. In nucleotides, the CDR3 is TGTGCCAGCTCACCTATGGGACAGCAGATTAATGAGCAGTTCTTC. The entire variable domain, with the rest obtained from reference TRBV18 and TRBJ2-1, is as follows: NAGVMQNPRHLVRRRGQEARLRCSPMKGHSHVYWYRQLPEEGLKFMVYLQKENIIDESGMPKERFSAEFPKEGPSILRIQQVVRGDSAAYFCASSPMGQQINEQFFGPGTRLTVL.